This T cell receptor beta chain was observed in a study of T cell responses to AZD1222 COVID-19 vaccine. Per the germline V gene, CDR1 is MNHEY and CDR2 is SMNVEV (reference sequence). The junction had 9 bases not matched to a gene; V was cut back by 3 bases and J by 7 bases. This CDR3 has 14 residues. Sequencing was performed with immunoSEQ multiplex PCR; in TCRdb, only in-frame clones are kept and a portion is missing. The sample consists of around 100,000 clones, roughly 89% of them appearing once. The sequence was obtained from an adult in good health. The material sequenced was peripheral blood, taken on day 0 of AZD1222 vaccination. The rearrangement links TRBV27 to TRBJ2-7; 7 bases align to TRBD1. As DNA, the CDR3 is TGTGCCAGCAGTTTTTTAGGGGGCTCCCGAGAGCAGTACTTC. Translation: CASSFLGGSREQYF.